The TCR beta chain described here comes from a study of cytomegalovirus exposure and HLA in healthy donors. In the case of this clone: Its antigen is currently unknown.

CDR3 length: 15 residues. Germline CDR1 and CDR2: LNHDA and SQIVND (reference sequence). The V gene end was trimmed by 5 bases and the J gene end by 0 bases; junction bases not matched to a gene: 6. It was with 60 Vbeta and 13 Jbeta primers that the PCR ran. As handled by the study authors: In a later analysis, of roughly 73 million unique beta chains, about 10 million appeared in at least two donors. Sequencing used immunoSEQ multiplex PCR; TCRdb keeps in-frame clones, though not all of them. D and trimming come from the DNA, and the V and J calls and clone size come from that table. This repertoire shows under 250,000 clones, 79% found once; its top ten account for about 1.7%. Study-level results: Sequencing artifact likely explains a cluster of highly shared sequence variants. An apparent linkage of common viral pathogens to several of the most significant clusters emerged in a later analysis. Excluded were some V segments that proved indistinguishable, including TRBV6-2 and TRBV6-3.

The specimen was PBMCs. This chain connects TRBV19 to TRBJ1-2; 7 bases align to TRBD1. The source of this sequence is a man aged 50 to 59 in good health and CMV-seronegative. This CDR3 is CASSPWTGSNYGYTF. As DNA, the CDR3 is TGTGCCAGTAGTCCTTGGACAGGTTCTAACTATGGCTACACCTTC. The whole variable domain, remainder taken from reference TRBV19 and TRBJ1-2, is DGGITQSPKYLFRKEGQNVTLSCEQNLNHDAMYWYRQDPGQGLRLIYYSQIVNDFQKGDIAEGYSVSREKKESFPLTVTSAQKNPTAFYLCASSPWTGSNYGYTFGSGTRLTVV.